A single sample is the source of the 2 T cell receptor beta chains below, sequenced in a study of T-cell memory formation after mild COVID-19. TCRdb re-derived calls from the 5' RACE reads in MiXCR, one entry per CDR3 protein. The data hold 200,000 to 250,000 distinct CDR3 sequences, with more than 8% observed a single time. The sample comprised PBMCs or a T cell subset sorted from them (not recorded which). The receptor source for this set is a young man who had mild COVID-19 (a few samples of this study predate the infection). Cell type and time point are not known.

V is TRBV12-3 or TRBV12-4 and J is TRBJ2-5; TRBD1 or TRBD2 may be the D gene (5 bases each). The CDR3 is 15 residues long. V was clipped by 5 bases and J by 4 bases, with 17 bases between them. The DNA of the CDR3 is TGTGCCAGCAGTCGAACCGGGACCCAAGGAGAGACCCAGTACTTC. It is translated as CASSRTGTQGETQYF.

This chain uses TRBV5-1 with TRBJ1-5; D is possibly TRBD1 (5 bases). The V end was cut by 1 base, the J end by 5 bases, with 13 bases between. Germline V gene data show CDR1 as SGHRS and CDR2 as YFSETQ. The CDR3 covers 15 residues. CDR3 sequence reads: CASSLSPGNYQPQHF. The CDR3 region has the DNA TGCGCCAGCAGCTTGTCTCCAGGGAACTATCAGCCCCAGCATTTT.